This TCR beta chain was retrieved from a study of T cell clonotyping in hematopoietic cell transplantation. The overall study: Recipients' pretransplant samples followed cytoreduction. Findings and limits, study-wide: Pathologically expanded recipient clonotypes increased progressively from day 30 to day 180 as diversity fell. Broader posttransplant TCR repertoire diversity was predicted by graft donor and pretransplant recipient Inverse Simpson Index values.

For this clone: As yet, its antigen is unknown.

This CDR3 is built from 14 residues. V lost 2 bases to trimming and J lost 6 bases; unmatched junction nucleotides: 6. Germline CDR1 is MGHRA and CDR2 is YSYEKL. Method: immunoSEQ multiplex PCR; TCRdb's copy keeps in-frame clones and lacks some. The repertoire consists of more than 70,000 clones, with about 96% occurring once and the leading ten covering 1.5% to 2%. The time point denotes: recipient sample about 28 days before transplant, after cytoreduction. This sample comprised peripheral blood mononuclear cells, obtained before stem cell transplant. This rearrangement joins TRBV4-1 to TRBJ2-5; 7 positions match TRBD1. The TCR sequence derives from a woman in her fifties or sixties with acute myeloid leukemia. Some clones in this sample may be carry-over from other donors' samples. The CDR3 loop is CASSQLGGLKTQYF. The DNA of the CDR3 is TGCGCCAGCAGCCAATTAGGGGGCTTGAAGACCCAGTACTTC.